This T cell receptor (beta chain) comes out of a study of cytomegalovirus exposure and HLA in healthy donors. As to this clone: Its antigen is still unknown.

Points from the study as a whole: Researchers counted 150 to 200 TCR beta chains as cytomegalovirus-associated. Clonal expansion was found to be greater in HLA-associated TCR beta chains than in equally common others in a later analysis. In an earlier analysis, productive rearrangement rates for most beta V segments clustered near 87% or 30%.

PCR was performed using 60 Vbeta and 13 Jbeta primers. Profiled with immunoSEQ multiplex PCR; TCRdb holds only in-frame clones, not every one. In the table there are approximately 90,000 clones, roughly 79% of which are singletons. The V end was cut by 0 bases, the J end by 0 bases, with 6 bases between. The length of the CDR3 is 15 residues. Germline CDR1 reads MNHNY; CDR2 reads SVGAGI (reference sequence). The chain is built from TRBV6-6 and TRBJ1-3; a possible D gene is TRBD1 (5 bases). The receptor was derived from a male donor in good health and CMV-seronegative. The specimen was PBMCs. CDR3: CASSYSQGSGNTIYF. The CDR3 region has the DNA TGTGCCAGCAGTTACTCTCAGGGCTCTGGAAACACCATATATTTT.